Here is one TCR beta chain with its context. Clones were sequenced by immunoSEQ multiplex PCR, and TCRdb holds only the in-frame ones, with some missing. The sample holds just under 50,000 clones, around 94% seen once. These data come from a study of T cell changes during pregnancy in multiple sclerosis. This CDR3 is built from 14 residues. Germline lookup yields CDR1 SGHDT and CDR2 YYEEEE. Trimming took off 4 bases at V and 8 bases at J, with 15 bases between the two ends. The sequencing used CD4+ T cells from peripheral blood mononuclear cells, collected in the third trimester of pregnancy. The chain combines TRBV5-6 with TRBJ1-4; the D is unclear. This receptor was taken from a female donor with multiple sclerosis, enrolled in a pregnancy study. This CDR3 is CASSENNGYEKLFF. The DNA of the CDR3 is TGTGCCAGCAGCGAAAACAACGGGTACGAAAAACTGTTTTTT.